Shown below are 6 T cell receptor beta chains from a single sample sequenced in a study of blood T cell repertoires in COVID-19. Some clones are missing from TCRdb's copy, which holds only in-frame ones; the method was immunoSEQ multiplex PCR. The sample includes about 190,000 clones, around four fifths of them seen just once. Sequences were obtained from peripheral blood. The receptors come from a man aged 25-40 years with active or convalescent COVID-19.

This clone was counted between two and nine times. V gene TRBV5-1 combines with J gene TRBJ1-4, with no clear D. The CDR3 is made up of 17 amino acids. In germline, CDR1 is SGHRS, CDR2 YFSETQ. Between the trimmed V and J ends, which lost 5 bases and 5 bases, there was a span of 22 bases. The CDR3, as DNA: TGCGCCAGCAGAGGGAGGGTCCCGTTTGGGAAAAATGAAAAACTGTTTTTT. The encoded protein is CASRGRVPFGKNEKLFF.

CDR3 sequence reads: CASTEYSGGELFF. The CDR3 bases are TGTGCCAGCACAGAGTACTCGGGCGGGGAGCTGTTTTTT. V is TRBV27 and J is TRBJ2-2; D is undetermined. The CDR3 is 13 residues long. Germline loops: CDR1 MNHEY, CDR2 SMNVEV (reference sequence). Between the trimmed V and J ends, which lost 7 bases and 7 bases, there was a span of 13 bases.

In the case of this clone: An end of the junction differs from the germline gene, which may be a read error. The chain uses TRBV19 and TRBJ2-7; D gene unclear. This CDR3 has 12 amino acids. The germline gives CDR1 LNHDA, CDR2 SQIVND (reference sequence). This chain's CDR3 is CASSNTPLERYF. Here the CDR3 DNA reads TGTGCCAGTAGTAATACCCCGCTTGAGCGGTACTTC. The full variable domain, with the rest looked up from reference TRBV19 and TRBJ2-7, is DGGITQSPKYLFRKEGQNVTLSCEQNLNHDAMYWYRQDPGQGLRLIYYSQIVNDFQKGDIAEGYSVSREKKESFPLTVTSAQKNPTAFYLCASSNTPLERYFGPGTRLTVT.

CDR3 loop: CAISPTVNTEAFF. DNA for the CDR3: TGTGCCATCAGTCCTACAGTGAACACTGAAGCTTTCTTT. The gene calls are TRBV10-3 and TRBJ1-1, with unresolved D. This CDR3 region has 13 residues. Germline lookup yields CDR1 ENHRY and CDR2 SYGVKD. Trimming took 5 bases from V and 0 from J, leaving 7 bases between them.

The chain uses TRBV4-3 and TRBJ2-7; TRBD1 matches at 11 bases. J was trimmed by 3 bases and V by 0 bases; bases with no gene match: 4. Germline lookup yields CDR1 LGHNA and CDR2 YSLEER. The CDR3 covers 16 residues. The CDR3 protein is CASSQDRGTGGYEQYF. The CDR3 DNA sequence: TGCGCCAGCAGCCAAGATAGGGGGACAGGGGGCTACGAGCAGTACTTC.

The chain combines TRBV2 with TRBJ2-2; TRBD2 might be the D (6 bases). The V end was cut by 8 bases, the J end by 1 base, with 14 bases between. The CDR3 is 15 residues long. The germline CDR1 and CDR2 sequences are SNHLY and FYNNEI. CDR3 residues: CASVRGSGNTGELFF. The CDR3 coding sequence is TGTGCCAGCGTACGGGGTAGCGGGAACACCGGGGAGCTGTTTTTT.